This TCR beta chain derives from a study of blood T cell repertoires in COVID-19. Study information: Sample material is recorded as cDNA or gDNA derived from T cells, B-cell-depleted T cells, or PBMCs.

Germline V gene sequence: CDR1 KGHSH, CDR2 LQKENI. Trimming at V came to 2 bases and at J to 7 bases, leaving 4 bases not matched to a gene. The CDR3 spans 13 residues. Here immunoSEQ multiplex PCR was the method, and the copy in TCRdb shows in-frame clones only, minus some. The data contain over 45,000 clones, 75% to 90% of them singletons. This TCR came from a human donor in a cohort sampled during active COVID-19. The chain combines TRBV18 with TRBJ2-7; 8 nucleotides match TRBD2. The sequenced material came from peripheral blood. CDR3 bases: TGTGCCAGCTCACCAGGACTAGCTGGTGAGCAGTACTTC. Its protein is CASSPGLAGEQYF.